Presented here are 13 T cell receptor beta chains from one specimen sequenced in a study of blood T cell repertoires in COVID-19. Data came from immunoSEQ multiplex PCR; TCRdb stores just in-frame clones and leaves some out. Found here are about 110,000 clones, 60% to 80% of them singletons; the top ten hold roughly 0.86%. Input material: peripheral blood. All receptors come from a human donor with acute or convalescent COVID-19. The donor label of this sample is uncertain.

This chain connects TRBV6-1 to TRBJ1-3; no reliable D call. This CDR3 spans 14 amino acids. Germline V CDR1 and CDR2: MNHNS, SASEGT. Trimming took 1 base from V and 4 from J, leaving 8 bases between them. CDR3 bases: TGTGCCAGCAGTGAAGGGACTGAAGGAAACACCATATATTTT. Encoded protein: CASSEGTEGNTIYF.

About this clone itself: Since the CDR3 does not end with the conserved phenylalanine or tryptophan, this likely comes from a read error. Because the CDR3's place on the DNA is in doubt, the DNA is left out and the CDR3 is given as listed by TCRdb. The chain combines TRBV21-1 with TRBJ1-2. TRBV21-1 is tagged as a pseudogene. The CDR3 is 10 residues long, ends included. This CDR3 is CASSLKRLAV.

On this clone: The sample has other DNA sequences that encode this CDR3 too. The J gene is TRBJ2-2, the V gene TRBV12-3 or TRBV12-4; D remains unclear. Between the trimmed V and J ends, which lost 4 bases and 5 bases, there was a span of 2 bases. The CDR3 is 11 residues long. The CDR3 loop reads CASSSTGELFF. As DNA, the CDR3 is TGTGCCAGCAGTTCGACCGGGGAGCTGTTTTTT.

This clone was found a few times. The gene calls are TRBV5-1 and TRBJ1-4; 7 nucleotides agree with TRBD1. V lost 0 bases and J lost 7; bases outside the gene matches: 9. The germline CDR1 and CDR2 sequences are SGHRS and YFSETQ. This CDR3 is 16 amino acids long. The CDR3 reads CASSLGFRGQVEKLFF. CDR3 in DNA: TGCGCCAGCAGCTTGGGATTTAGGGGGCAGGTTGAAAAACTGTTTTTT.

CDR3 sequence (DNA): TGCAGTGCTAGTACTGAGGGCTACGAGCAGTACTTC. It encodes CSASTEGYEQYF. The J gene is TRBJ2-7, the V gene TRBV20-1, with a weak D call TRBD2 (5 bases). The V end lost 3 bases, the J end lost 3 bases, and 9 bases lay between the germline ends. This CDR3 spans 12 amino acids. Per the germline V gene, CDR1 is DFQATT and CDR2 is SNEGSKA (reference sequence).

The rearrangement uses TRBV21-1 and TRBJ2-1; no check of the table's D call, TRBD1, against the DNA was made. TRBV21-1 is marked as a pseudogene. The CDR3 is 12 residues long. The CDR3 DNA reads as TGTGCCAGCAGCATAGTTCGGGACAGGGTAATCTTC. It yields the protein CASSIVRDRVIF.

CDR3 bases: TGTGCCAGCAGTCGAACTGTGCTCTGGCAGTACGTC. As protein: CASSRTVLWQYV. The chain carries TRBV6-5 and TRBJ2-7; D is unresolved. Trimming took 5 bases from V and 9 from J, leaving 14 bases between them. Germline V CDR1 and CDR2: MNHEY, SVGAGI. The CDR3 has 12 amino acids.

The sample holds one count of this clone. DNA of the CDR3: TGTGCCATCAGTGACCTACAGGGGACTGACTATGGCTACACCTTC. It is translated as CAISDLQGTDYGYTF. This sequence joins TRBV10-3 and TRBJ1-2; 7 bases agree with TRBD1. V lost 3 bases, J lost 3 bases, and 7 bases stayed unmatched. The V gene's germline CDR1 is ENHRY and CDR2 SYGVKD. This CDR3 is built from 15 residues.

The chain uses TRBV9 and TRBJ1-2; 7 positions match TRBD1. Germline CDR1 reads SGDLS; CDR2 reads YYNGEE. The CDR3 is 16 amino acids. The junction had 10 bases not matched to a gene; V was cut back by 0 bases and J by 5 bases. DNA for the CDR3: TGTGCCAGCAGCGTAGATGGGCGACAGGGACGTTATGGCTACACCTTC. It yields the protein CASSVDGRQGRYGYTF.

The rearrangement uses TRBV6-5 and TRBJ1-2; D is undetermined. Germline-derived CDR1 and CDR2 are MNHEY and SVGAGI. The CDR3 is 15 amino acids. V was trimmed by 4 bases and J by 4 bases, leaving 16 bases between them. The DNA for the CDR3 is TGTGCCAGCAGTTTTGCCTCCGGGATTACCTATGGCTACACCTTC. Its protein product is CASSFASGITYGYTF.

The sample holds a few counts of this clone. The rearrangement joins TRBV10-2 to TRBJ2-3; TRBD2 agrees at 8 bases. J lost 2 bases, V lost 4 bases, and 8 bases had no gene match. CDR3 length: 16 residues. Germline CDR1 reads WSHSY; CDR2 reads SAAADI. The CDR3 DNA follows: TGCGCCAGCAGTGTAACGGGGGGGCTTAACACAGATACGCAGTATTTT. As protein: CASSVTGGLNTDTQYF.

The V call is TRBV4-1, the J call TRBJ1-4; D is unresolved. CDR3 length: 14 residues. Between the trimmed V and J ends, which lost 0 bases and 5 bases, there was a span of 7 bases. Per the germline V gene, CDR1 is MGHRA and CDR2 is YSYEKL. The CDR3 DNA is TGCGCCAGCAGCCAAGAATCACTGAATGAAAAACTGTTTTTT. Protein sequence: CASSQESLNEKLFF.

This sequence joins TRBV10-2 and TRBJ1-2; the D gene is possibly TRBD1 (6 bases). Germline values: CDR1 WSHSY, CDR2 SAAADI. V was pared by 5 bases and J by 2 bases, with 24 bases between. The CDR3 is 18 amino acids. In nucleotides, the CDR3 is TGCGCCAGCAGTCCCTGGACAGTCGAGGTAAGGTTGAACTATGGCTACACCTTC. The encoded protein is CASSPWTVEVRLNYGYTF.